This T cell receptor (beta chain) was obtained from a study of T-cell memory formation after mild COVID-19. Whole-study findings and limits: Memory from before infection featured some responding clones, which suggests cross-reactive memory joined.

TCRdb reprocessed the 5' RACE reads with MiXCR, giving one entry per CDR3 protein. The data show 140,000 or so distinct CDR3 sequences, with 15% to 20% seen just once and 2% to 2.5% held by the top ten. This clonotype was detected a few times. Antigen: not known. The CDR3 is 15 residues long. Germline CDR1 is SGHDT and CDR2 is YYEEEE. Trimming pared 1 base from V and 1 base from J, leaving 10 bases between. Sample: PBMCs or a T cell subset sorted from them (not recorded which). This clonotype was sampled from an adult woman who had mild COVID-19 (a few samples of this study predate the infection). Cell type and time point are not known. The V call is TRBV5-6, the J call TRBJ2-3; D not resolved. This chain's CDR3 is CASSLNGLGTDTQYF. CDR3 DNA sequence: TGTGCCAGCAGCTTGAACGGGTTGGGCACAGATACGCAGTATTTT.